This entry lists 19 T cell receptor beta chains sequenced from one sample in a study of T cells expressing NK-cell markers (dated by TCRdb to the early 2020s). Library preparation employed 5' RACE. This sample was sequenced with an Illumina HiSeq 2000. The reads went through TCRdb reprocessing, and each CDR3 protein sequence gets one entry with no DNA. The sample's table covers around 140,000 distinct CDR3 sequences. Of the sample, 12% is held by the ten largest clones. Material for sequencing was blood T cells: a sorted CD56 or NKG2C T cell subset, CD4+ or CD8+ T cells, or bulk PBMC T cells (not recorded which). These receptor sequences come from a young man in good health. Donor details come from another sample of the same person, matched by shared clones.

This chain links TRBV5-4 with TRBJ2-3. The CDR3 contains 15 residues. CDR1 SGHNT and CDR2 YYREEE come from the germline V gene (reference sequence). The CDR3 sequence is CASSLSGLRTDTQYF.

The chain has TRBV4-1 and TRBJ2-4; TCRdb calls TRBD1, which cannot be checked without DNA. The CDR3 totals 13 residues. The germline gives CDR1 MGHRA, CDR2 YSYEKL. The CDR3 reads CASSHGGTNIQYF.

The chain is built from TRBV12-3 or TRBV12-4 and TRBJ2-4; TCRdb names TRBD1, which stays unverified in the absence of DNA. There are 14 residues in the CDR3. CDR3 residues: CASSTRDGENIQYF.

CDR3: CASSLEMGTPFFYEQYF. The J gene is TRBJ2-7, the V gene TRBV7-9; TCRdb names TRBD2, which stays unverified in the absence of DNA. Looked up from germline, CDR1 is SEHNR and CDR2 is FQNEAQ (reference sequence). This CDR3 is built from 17 residues.

V is TRBV3-1 and J is TRBJ1-1; TCRdb reports TRBD1, a call that lacks DNA to check it against. Germline CDR1 LGHDT, CDR2 YNNKEL (reference sequence). This CDR3 is built from 16 residues. CDR3: CASSQNNRGYNTEAFF.

The chain carries TRBV19 and TRBJ2-6; there is no DNA to check the TCRdb D call of TRBD1. Germline loops: CDR1 LNHDA, CDR2 SQIVND (reference sequence). The CDR3 spans 21 residues. The CDR3 protein is CASSKVTVVGTGDSGANVLTF.

This chain joins TRBV20-1 and TRBJ2-3; TCRdb outputs TRBD2, but without DNA this stays unchecked. The germline CDR1 and CDR2 sequences are DFQATT and SNEGSKA (reference sequence). The CDR3 length is 19 residues. The CDR3 spells CSARDRAGGPKRPPDTQYF.

V is TRBV6-1 and J is TRBJ1-5; TCRdb outputs TRBD1, but without DNA this stays unchecked. The CDR3 spans 16 residues. Germline lookup yields CDR1 MNHNS and CDR2 SASEGT. The chain's CDR3 is CASSRTIPRGYQPQHF.

The V gene is TRBV21-1, the J gene TRBJ2-7; TCRdb outputs TRBD1, but without DNA this stays unchecked. TRBV21-1 is a pseudogene locus. The CDR3 length is 14 residues. The CDR3 reads CASSYDRAPGEQYF.

The chain combines TRBV6-5 with TRBJ1-1; TCRdb's D gene call, TRBD1, goes unchecked for lack of DNA. The CDR3 totals 15 residues. The germline gives CDR1 MNHEY, CDR2 SVGAGI. The CDR3 loop reads CASSYSQGASTEAFF.

The J gene is TRBJ2-3, the V gene TRBV12-3 or TRBV12-4. The CDR3 is made up of 13 amino acids. This chain's CDR3 is CASSWINTDTQYF.

This chain uses TRBV11-2 with TRBJ2-2; TCRdb outputs TRBD1, but without DNA this stays unchecked. Germline-derived CDR1 and CDR2 are SGHAT and FQNNGV. The CDR3 is 19 amino acids. The CDR3 sequence: CASSPPILKRGPNTGELFF.

The chain uses TRBV7-9 and TRBJ2-3. The germline V gene has CDR1 SEHNR and CDR2 FQNEAQ (reference sequence). The CDR3 is made up of 14 amino acids. The CDR3 is CASSLAAATDTQYF. Drawing the rest from reference TRBV7-9 and TRBJ2-3, the complete variable domain is DTGVSQNPRHKITKRGQNVTFRCDPISEHNRLYWYRQTLGQGPEFLTYFQNEAQLEKSRLLSDRFSAERPKGSFSTLEIQRTEQGDSAMYLCASSLAAATDTQYFGPGTRLTVL.

The V and J genes are TRBV3-1 and TRBJ2-1. CDR1 and CDR2 (germline): LGHDT, YNNKEL (reference sequence). This CDR3 is 13 amino acids long. CDR3 sequence: CASSQVEYNEQFF.

The gene calls are TRBV11-2 and TRBJ2-3. The CDR3 is 20 residues long. Germline CDR1 SGHAT, CDR2 FQNNGV. CDR3 region: CASSLDRVTDYDTSTDTQYF.

The CDR3 sequence: CASSRVGSGTDTQYF. V is TRBV5-4 and J is TRBJ2-3. In germline, CDR1 is SGHNT, CDR2 YYREEE (reference sequence). This CDR3 contains 15 residues.

The J gene is TRBJ2-3, the V gene TRBV9; the TCRdb call, TRBD2, lacks DNA for checking. The CDR3 spans 15 residues. Germline V CDR1 and CDR2: SGDLS, YYNGEE. The CDR3 sequence: CASSVAGRSTDTQYF.

The chain links TRBV29-1 to TRBJ2-4; TCRdb calls TRBD2, which cannot be checked without DNA. The CDR3 loop spans 11 amino acids. Germline values: CDR1 SQVTM, CDR2 ANQGSEA. The CDR3 is CSVEVTSRQYF.

The chain has TRBV11-2 and TRBJ2-1; TCRdb names TRBD1, which stays unverified in the absence of DNA. Germline V gene lookup returns CDR1 SGHAT and CDR2 FQNNGV. The CDR3 spans 12 residues. CDR3 residues: CASSGGQGVLFF.